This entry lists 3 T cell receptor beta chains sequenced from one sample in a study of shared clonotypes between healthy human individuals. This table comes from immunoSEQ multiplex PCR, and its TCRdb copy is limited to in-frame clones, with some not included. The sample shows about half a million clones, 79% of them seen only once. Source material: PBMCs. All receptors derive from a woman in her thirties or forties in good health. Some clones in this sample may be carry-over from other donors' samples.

CDR3 amino acids: CASLAGVFTEAFF. The CDR3 DNA is TGTGCCAGCCTGGCAGGGGTTTTCACTGAAGCTTTCTTT. The rearrangement uses TRBV2 and TRBJ1-1; tentative D call: TRBD1 (6 bases). This CDR3 is 13 amino acids long. The germline V gene encodes CDR1 SNHLY and CDR2 FYNNEI. Trimming stripped 8 bases from V and 4 bases from J, with 14 bases between. Based on the CDR3 plus reference TRBV2 and TRBJ1-1, the full variable domain is EPEVTQTPSHQVTQMGQEVILRCVPISNHLYFYWYRQILGQKVEFLVSFYNNEISEKSEIFDDQFSVERPDGSNFTLKIRSTKLEDSAMYFCASLAGVFTEAFFGQGTRLTVV.

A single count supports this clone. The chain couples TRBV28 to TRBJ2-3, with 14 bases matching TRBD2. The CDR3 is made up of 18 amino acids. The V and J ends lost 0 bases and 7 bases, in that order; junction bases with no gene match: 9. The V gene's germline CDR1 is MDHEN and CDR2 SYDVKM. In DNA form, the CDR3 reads TGTGCCAGCAGTTTATGGGGACTAGCGGGAGAGAACGGGAATACGCAGTATTTT. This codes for CASSLWGLAGENGNTQYF.

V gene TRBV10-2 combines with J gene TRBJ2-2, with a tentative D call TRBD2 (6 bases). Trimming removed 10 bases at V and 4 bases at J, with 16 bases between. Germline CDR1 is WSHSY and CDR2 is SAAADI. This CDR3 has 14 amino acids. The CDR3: CATPAGAGTGELFF. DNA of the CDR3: TGCGCCACCCCGGCCGGAGCGGGCACCGGGGAGCTGTTTTTT.